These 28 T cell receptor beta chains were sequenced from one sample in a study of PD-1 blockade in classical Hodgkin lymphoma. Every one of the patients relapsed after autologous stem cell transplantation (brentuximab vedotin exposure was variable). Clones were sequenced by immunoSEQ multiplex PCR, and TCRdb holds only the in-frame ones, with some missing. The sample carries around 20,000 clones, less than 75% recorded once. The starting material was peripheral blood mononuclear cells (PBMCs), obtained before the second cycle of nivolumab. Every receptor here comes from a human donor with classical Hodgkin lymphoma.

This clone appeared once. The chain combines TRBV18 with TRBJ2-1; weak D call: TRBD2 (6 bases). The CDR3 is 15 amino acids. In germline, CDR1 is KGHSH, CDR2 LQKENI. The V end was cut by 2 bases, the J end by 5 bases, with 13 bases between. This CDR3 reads CASSPYGSPNNEQFF. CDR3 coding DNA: TGTGCCAGCTCACCATACGGGAGTCCAAACAATGAGCAGTTCTTC.

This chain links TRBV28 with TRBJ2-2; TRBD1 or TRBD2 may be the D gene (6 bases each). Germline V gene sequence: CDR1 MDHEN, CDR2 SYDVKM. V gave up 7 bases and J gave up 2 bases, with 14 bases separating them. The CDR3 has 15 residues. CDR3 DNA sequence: TGTGCCAGCACCATCGGGGGCTCAAACACCGGGGAGCTGTTTTTT. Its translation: CASTIGGSNTGELFF.

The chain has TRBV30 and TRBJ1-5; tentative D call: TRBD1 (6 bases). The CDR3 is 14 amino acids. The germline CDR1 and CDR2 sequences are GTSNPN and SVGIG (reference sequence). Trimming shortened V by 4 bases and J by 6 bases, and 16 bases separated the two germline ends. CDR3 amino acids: CAWKGQGWSQPQHF. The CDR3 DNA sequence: TGTGCCTGGAAGGGGCAGGGGTGGTCTCAGCCCCAGCATTTT.

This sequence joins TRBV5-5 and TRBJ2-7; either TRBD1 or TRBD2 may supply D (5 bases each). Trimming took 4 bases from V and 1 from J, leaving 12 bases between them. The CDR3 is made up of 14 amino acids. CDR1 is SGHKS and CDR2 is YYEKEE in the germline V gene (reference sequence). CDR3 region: CASSPGPRSYEQYF. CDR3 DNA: TGTGCCAGCAGCCCGGGGCCGAGATCCTACGAGCAGTACTTC. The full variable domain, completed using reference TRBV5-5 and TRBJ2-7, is DAGVTQSPTHLIKTRGQQVTLRCSPISGHKSVSWYQQVLGQGPQFIFQYYEKEERGRGNFPDRFSARQFPNYSSELNVNALLLGDSALYLCASSPGPRSYEQYFGPGTRLTVT.

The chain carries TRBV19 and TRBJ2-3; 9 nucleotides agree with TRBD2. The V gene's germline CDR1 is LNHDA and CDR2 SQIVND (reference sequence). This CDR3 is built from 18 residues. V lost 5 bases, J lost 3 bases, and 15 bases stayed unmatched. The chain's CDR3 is CASSLRAGAGGTTDTQYF. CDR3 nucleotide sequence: TGTGCCAGTAGTCTCCGGGCTGGGGCGGGAGGGACGACAGATACGCAGTATTTT.

CDR3 sequence reads: CASSTQGASNQPQHF. DNA for the CDR3: TGTGCCAGTAGCACGCAGGGGGCCAGCAATCAGCCCCAGCATTTT. V gene TRBV19 combines with J gene TRBJ1-5; 8 nucleotides align to TRBD1. The CDR3 is 15 residues long. V dropped 6 bases and J dropped 1; count of bases not matched to a gene: 5. Germline V gene sequence: CDR1 LNHDA, CDR2 SQIVND (reference sequence).

The CDR3 DNA reads as TGCAGCGTGAGACATGGAGGCGACGAGCAGTACTTC. This sequence encodes CSVRHGGDEQYF. This rearrangement joins TRBV29-1 to TRBJ2-7, with D perhaps matching TRBD2 (5 bases). The CDR3 loop spans 12 amino acids. Germline V gene data show CDR1 as SQVTM and CDR2 as ANQGSEA. V lost 6 bases, J lost 5 bases, and 14 bases lay in between.

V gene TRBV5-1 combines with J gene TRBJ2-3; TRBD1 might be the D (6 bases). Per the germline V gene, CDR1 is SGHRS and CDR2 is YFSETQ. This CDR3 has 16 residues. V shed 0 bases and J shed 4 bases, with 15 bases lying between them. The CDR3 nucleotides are TGCGCCAGCAGCTTGGGCGCGAACAGGGCGGCAGATACGCAGTATTTT. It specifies CASSLGANRAADTQYF. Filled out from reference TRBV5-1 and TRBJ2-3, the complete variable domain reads KAGVTQTPRYLIKTRGQQVTLSCSPISGHRSVSWYQQTPGQGLQFLFEYFSETQRNKGNFPGRFSGRQFSNSRSEMNVSTLELGDSALYLCASSLGANRAADTQYFGPGTRLTVL.

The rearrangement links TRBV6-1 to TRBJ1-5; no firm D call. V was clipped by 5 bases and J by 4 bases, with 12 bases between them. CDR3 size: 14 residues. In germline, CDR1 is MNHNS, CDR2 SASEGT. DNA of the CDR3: TGTGCCAGCAGTACCTTTGGCGGGAATCAGCCCCAGCATTTT. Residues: CASSTFGGNQPQHF.

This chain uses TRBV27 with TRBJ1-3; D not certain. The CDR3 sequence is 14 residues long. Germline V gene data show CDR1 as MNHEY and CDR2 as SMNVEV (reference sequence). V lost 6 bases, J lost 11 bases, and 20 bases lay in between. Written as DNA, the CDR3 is TGTGCCAGCAGCGCCGGGATAGTTAGCGGACCCATATATTTT. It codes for CASSAGIVSGPIYF.

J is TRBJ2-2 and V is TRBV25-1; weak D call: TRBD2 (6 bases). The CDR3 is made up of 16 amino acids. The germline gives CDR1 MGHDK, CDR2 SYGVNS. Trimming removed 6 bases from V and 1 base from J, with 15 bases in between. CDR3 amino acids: CASSGGWRGNTGELFF. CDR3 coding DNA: TGTGCCAGCAGCGGGGGTTGGAGAGGGAACACCGGGGAGCTGTTTTTT.

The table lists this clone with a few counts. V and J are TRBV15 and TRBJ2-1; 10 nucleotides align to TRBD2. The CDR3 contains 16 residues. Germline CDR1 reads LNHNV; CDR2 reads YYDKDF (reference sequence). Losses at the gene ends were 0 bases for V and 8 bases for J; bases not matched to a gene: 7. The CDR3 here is CATSRDSLAGEDEQFF. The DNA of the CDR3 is TGTGCCACCAGCAGAGATAGTCTAGCGGGAGAGGATGAGCAGTTCTTC.

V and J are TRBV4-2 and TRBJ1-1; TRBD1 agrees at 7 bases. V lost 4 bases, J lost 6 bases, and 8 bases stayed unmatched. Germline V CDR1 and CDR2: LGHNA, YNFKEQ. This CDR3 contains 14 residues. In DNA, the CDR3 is TGTGCCAGCAGCCGGAGCAGGGGGTATTCTGAAGCTTTCTTT. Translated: CASSRSRGYSEAFF.

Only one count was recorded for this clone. For the CDR3, the DNA is TGCAGCGTTGAACGGGGTCAAGAACTGTTTTTT. Translation: CSVERGQELFF. The chain links TRBV29-1 to TRBJ1-4; no clear D. The CDR3 loop spans 11 amino acids. Germline lookup yields CDR1 SQVTM and CDR2 ANQGSEA. Trimming removed 2 bases from V and 12 bases from J, with 10 bases in between.

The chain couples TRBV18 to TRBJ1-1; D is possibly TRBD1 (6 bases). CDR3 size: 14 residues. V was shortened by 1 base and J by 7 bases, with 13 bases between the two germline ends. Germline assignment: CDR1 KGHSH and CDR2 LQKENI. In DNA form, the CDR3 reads TGTGCCAGCTCACCACAAACAGGGCTCCGTGAAGCTTTCTTT. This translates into CASSPQTGLREAFF. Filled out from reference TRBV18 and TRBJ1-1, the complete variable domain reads NAGVMQNPRHLVRRRGQEARLRCSPMKGHSHVYWYRQLPEEGLKFMVYLQKENIIDESGMPKERFSAEFPKEGPSILRIQQVVRGDSAAYFCASSPQTGLREAFFGQGTRLTVV.

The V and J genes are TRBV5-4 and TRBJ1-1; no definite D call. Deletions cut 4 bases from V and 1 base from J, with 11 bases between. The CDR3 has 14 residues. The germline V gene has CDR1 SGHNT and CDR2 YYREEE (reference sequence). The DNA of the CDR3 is TGTGCCAGCAGCCTTTCCCCGGGGAACACTGAAGCTTTCTTT. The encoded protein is CASSLSPGNTEAFF. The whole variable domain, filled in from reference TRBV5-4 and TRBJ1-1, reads ETGVTQSPTHLIKTRGQQVTLRCSSQSGHNTVSWYQQALGQGPQFIFQYYREEENGRGNFPPRFSGLQFPNYSSELNVNALELDDSALYLCASSLSPGNTEAFFGQGTRLTVV.

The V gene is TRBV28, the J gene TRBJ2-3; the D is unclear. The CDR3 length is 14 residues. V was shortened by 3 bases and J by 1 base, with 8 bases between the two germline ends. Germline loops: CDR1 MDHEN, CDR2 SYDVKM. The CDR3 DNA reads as TGTGCCAGCAGTTTTTTGAGTGGCACAGATACGCAGTATTTT. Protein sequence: CASSFLSGTDTQYF.

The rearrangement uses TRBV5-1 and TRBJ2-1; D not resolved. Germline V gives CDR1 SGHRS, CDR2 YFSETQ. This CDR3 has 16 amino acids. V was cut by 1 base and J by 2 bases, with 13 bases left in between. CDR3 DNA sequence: TGCGCCAGCAGCTTGAATTCGGCGGAGCCCTACAATGAGCAGTTCTTC. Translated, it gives CASSLNSAEPYNEQFF.

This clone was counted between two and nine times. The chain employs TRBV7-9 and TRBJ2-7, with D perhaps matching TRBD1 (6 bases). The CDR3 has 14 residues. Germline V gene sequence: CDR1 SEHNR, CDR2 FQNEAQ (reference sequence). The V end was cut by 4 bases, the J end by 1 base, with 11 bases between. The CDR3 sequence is CASSSDRISYEQYF. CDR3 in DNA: TGTGCCAGCAGCTCAGACAGGATTTCCTACGAGCAGTACTTC. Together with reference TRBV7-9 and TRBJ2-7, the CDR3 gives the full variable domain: DTGVSQNPRHKITKRGQNVTFRCDPISEHNRLYWYRQTLGQGPEFLTYFQNEAQLEKSRLLSDRFSAERPKGSFSTLEIQRTEQGDSAMYLCASSSDRISYEQYFGPGTRLTVT.

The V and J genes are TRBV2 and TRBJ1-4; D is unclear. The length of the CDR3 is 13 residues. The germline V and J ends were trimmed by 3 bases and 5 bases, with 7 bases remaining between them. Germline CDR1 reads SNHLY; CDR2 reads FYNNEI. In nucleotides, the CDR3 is TGTGCCAGCAGTGAGGACGGGAATGAAAAACTGTTTTTT. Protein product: CASSEDGNEKLFF. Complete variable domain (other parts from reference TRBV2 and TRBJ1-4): EPEVTQTPSHQVTQMGQEVILRCVPISNHLYFYWYRQILGQKVEFLVSFYNNEISEKSEIFDDQFSVERPDGSNFTLKIRSTKLEDSAMYFCASSEDGNEKLFFGSGTQLSVL.

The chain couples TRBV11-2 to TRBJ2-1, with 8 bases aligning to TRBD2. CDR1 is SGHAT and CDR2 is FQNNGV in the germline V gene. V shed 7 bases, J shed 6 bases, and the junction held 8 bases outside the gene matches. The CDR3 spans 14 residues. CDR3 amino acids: CASTTGGAFNEQFF. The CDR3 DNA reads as TGTGCCAGCACCACCGGGGGGGCTTTCAATGAGCAGTTCTTC.

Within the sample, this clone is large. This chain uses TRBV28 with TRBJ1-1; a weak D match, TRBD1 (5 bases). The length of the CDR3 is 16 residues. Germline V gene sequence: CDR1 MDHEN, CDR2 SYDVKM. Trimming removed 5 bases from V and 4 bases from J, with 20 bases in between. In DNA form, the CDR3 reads TGTGCCAGCAGTAGCCCGGGTATAGGGGAGGGCACTGAAGCTTTCTTT. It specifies CASSSPGIGEGTEAFF.

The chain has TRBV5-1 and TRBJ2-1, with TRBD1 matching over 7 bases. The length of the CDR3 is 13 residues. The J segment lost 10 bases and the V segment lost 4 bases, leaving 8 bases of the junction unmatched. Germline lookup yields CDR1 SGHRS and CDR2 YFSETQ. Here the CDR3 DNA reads TGCGCCAGCAGCCTCACACTGGGACAGGAGCAGTTCTTC. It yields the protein CASSLTLGQEQFF.

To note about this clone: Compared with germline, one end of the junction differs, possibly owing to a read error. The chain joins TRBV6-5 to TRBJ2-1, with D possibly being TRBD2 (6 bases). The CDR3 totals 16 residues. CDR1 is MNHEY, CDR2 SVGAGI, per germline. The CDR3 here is CASSNSGGYPYNEQFF. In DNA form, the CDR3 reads TGTGCCAGCAGTAACTCTGGGGGGTACCCCTACAATGAGCAGTTCTTC.

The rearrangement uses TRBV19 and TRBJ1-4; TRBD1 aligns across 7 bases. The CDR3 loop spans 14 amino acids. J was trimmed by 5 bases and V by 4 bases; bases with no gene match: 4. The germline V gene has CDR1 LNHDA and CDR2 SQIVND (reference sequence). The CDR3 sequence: CASSRDRRNEKLFF. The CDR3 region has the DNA TGTGCCAGTAGTAGGGACAGACGCAATGAAAAACTGTTTTTT. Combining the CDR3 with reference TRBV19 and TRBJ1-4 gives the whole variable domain DGGITQSPKYLFRKEGQNVTLSCEQNLNHDAMYWYRQDPGQGLRLIYYSQIVNDFQKGDIAEGYSVSREKKESFPLTVTSAQKNPTAFYLCASSRDRRNEKLFFGSGTQLSVL.

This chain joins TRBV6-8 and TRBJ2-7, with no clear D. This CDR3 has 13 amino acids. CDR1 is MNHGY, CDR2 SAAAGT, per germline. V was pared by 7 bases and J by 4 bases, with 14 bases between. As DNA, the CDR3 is TGTGCCAGCACTTTCCTGTACGGTTACGAGCAGTACTTC. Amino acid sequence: CASTFLYGYEQYF.

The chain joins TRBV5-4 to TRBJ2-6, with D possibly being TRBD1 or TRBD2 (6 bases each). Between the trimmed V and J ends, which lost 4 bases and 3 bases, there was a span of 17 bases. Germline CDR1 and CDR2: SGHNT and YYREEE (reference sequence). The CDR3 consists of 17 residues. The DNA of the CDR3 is TGTGCCAGCAGCCCCATAGGGGGGCGGGGTGGGGCCAACGTCCTGACTTTC. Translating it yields CASSPIGGRGGANVLTF. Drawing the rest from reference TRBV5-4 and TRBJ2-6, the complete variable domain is ETGVTQSPTHLIKTRGQQVTLRCSSQSGHNTVSWYQQALGQGPQFIFQYYREEENGRGNFPPRFSGLQFPNYSSELNVNALELDDSALYLCASSPIGGRGGANVLTFGAGSRLTVL.

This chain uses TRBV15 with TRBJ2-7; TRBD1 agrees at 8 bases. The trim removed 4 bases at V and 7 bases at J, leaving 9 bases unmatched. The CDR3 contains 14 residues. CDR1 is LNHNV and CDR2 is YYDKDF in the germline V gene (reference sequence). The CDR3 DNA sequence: TGTGCCACCAGCATTCAGACAGGGGCGGAGGAGCAGTACTTC. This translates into CATSIQTGAEEQYF.